The T cell receptor (beta chain) under discussion was sequenced for a study of cytomegalovirus exposure and HLA in healthy donors. General study findings and limits: For most TCR sequences rarity was the rule, although some public TCRs occurred in many donors. Previous analysis showed most TCR beta V segments were productive about 87% or about 30% of the time.

13 Jbeta primers and 60 Vbeta primers were used for the PCR. Sequencing used immunoSEQ multiplex PCR; TCRdb keeps in-frame clones, though not all of them. The table has about 98,000 clones, over 70% seen once. V lost 3 bases and J lost 4; bases outside the gene matches: 26. CDR3 length equals 21 residues. The V gene's germline CDR1 is LGHNA and CDR2 YNFKEQ. There are a few counts of this clone. What it recognizes is unknown. V is TRBV4-2 and J is TRBJ2-5; 7 bases are shared with TRBD2. This receptor was taken from a man aged 18 to 30 in good health and CMV-seropositive. The specimen was PBMCs. CDR3 DNA: TGTGCCAGCAGCCAGGAGCTCGGGGCTAGCGGAACAATACAGAGAGGAGAGACCCAGTACTTC. This gives the protein CASSQELGASGTIQRGETQYF.